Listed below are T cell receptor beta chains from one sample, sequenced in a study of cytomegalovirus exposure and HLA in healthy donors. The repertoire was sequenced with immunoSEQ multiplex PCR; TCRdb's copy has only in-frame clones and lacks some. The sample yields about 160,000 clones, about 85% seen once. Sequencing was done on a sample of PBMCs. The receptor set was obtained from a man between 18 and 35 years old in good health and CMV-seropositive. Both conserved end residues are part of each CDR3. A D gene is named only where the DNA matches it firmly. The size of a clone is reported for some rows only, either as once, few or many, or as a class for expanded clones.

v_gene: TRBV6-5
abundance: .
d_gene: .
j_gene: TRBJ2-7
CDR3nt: TGCGCCAGCAGTAAAACTAGTCCGCACGAGCAGTACTTC
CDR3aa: CASSKTSPHEQYF

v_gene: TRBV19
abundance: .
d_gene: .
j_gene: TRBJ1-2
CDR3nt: TGTGCCAGTATCAATACGGGGGGAGATGGCTACACCTTC
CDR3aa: CASINTGGDGYTF

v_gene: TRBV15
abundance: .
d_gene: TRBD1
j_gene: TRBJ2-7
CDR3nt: TGTGCCACCAGCAGGGGACAGGGGCCCCTGGGCTACGAGCAGTACTTC
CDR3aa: CATSRGQGPLGYEQYF

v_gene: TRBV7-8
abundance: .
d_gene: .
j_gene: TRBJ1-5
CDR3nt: TGTGCCAGCGCCCCGAGGTACGGCAATCAGCCCCAGCATTTT
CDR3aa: CASAPRYGNQPQHF

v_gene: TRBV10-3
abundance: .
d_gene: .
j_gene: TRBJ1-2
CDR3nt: TGTGCCATCAGTGAGGGGGCCAGCTATGGCTACACCTTC
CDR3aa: CAISEGASYGYTF

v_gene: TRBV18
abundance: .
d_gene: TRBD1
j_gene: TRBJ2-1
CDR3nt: TGTGCCAGCTCACAGCGACAGGGCCATGAGCAGTTCTTC
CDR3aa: CASSQRQGHEQFF

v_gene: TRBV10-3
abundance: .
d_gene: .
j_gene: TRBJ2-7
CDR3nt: TGTGCCATCAGTACAACCGGGACAAGAACCCAGCCCTACGAGCAGTACTTC
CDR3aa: CAISTTGTRTQPYEQYF

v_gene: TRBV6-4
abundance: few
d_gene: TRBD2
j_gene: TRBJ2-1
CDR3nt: TGTGCCAGCAGTGAGGCGGGGGGGTACAATGAGCAGTTCTTC
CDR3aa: CASSEAGGYNEQFF

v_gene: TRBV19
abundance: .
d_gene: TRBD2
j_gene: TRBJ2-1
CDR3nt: TGTGCCAGTAGTATTAGGACTAGCGGGGCGAAGTACAATGAGCAGTTCTTC
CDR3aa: CASSIRTSGAKYNEQFF

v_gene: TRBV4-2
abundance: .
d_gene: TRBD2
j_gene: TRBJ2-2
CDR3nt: TGTGCCAGCAGCCATTCTCTAGCGGGGGGGCCGGACACCGGGGAGCTGTTTTTT
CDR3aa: CASSHSLAGGPDTGELFF

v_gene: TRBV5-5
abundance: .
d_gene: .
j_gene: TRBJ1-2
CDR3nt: TGTGCCAGCAGCCGGGACAACATCTATGGCTACACCTTC
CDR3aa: CASSRDNIYGYTF

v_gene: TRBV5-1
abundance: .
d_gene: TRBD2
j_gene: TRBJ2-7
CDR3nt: TGCGCCAGCAGCGCGTCTAGCGGGGGCTTCTCCTACGAGCAGTACTTC
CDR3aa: CASSASSGGFSYEQYF

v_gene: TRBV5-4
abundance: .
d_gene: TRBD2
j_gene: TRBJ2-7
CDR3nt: TGTGCCAGCAGCTTGGGCCGGCTAGCGGGGACTTGGGAGCAGTACTTC
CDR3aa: CASSLGRLAGTWEQYF

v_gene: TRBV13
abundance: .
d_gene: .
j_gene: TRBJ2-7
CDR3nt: TGTGCCAGCAGCTTAGACGGGTACTACGAGCAGTACTTC
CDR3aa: CASSLDGYYEQYF

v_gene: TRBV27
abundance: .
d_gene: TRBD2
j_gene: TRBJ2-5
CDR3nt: TGTGCCAGCAGTCCCGACATTGATGTGCGGGGGGCGGGGGAGACCCAGTACTTC
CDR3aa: CASSPDIDVRGAGETQYF

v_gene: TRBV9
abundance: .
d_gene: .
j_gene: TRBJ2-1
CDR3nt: TGTGCCAGCAGCGTAGAACGGGGTGAGCAGTTCTTC
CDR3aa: CASSVERGEQFF

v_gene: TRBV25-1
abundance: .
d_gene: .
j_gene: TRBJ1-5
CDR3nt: TGTGCCAGCAGTGGGACCGGGAGTCCATACAATCAGCCCCAGCATTTT
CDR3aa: CASSGTGSPYNQPQHF

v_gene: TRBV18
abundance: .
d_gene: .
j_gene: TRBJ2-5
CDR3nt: TGTGCCAGCTCACCATTCCAGGTAGCGGAGACCCAGTACTTC
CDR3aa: CASSPFQVAETQYF

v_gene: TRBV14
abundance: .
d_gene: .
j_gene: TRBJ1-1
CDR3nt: TGTGCCAGCAGCCAAGAACCCACCGGGAAGTTGAACACTGAAACTTTCTTT
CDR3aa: CASSQEPTGKLNTETFF

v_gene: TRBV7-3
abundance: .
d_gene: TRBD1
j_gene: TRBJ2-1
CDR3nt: TGTGCCAGCAGCTCCGGGACAGGGCCCTACAATGAGCAGTTCTTC
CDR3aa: CASSSGTGPYNEQFF

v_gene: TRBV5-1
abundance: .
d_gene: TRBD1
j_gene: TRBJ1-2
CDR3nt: TGCGCCAGCAGCAATGACAGGGGGCCCTCTATGTATGGCTACACCTTC
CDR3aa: CASSNDRGPSMYGYTF

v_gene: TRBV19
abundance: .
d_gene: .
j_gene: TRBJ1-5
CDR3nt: TGTGCCAGTAGTGGGGCGCTGGCTGGCTCCATATCTACTCGCAATCAGCCCCAGCATTTT
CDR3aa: CASSGALAGSISTRNQPQHF

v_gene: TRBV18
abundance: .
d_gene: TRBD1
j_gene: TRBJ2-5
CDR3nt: TGTGCCAGCTCACCCTCTACAGGGGTCCAAGAGACCCAGTACTTC
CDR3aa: CASSPSTGVQETQYF

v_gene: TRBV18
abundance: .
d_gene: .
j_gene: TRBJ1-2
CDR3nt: TGTGCCAGCTCTCCAAGGGCGACAGCTAACTATGGCTACACCTTC
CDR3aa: CASSPRATANYGYTF

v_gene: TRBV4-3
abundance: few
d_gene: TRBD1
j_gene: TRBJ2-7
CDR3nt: TGCGCCAGCAGCCGGGACAGGGAGATAGGCGAGCAGTACTTC
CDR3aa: CASSRDREIGEQYF

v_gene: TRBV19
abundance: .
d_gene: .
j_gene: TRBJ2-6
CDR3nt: TGTGCCAGTAGTGACCAGGGGTCAACTGGGGCCAACGGCCTGACTTTC
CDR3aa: CASSDQGSTGANGLTF

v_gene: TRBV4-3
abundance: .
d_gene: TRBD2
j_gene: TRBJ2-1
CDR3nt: TGCGCCAGCAGCCAAGATGAGCGGGGGGCTAATGAGCAGTTCTTC
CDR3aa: CASSQDERGANEQFF

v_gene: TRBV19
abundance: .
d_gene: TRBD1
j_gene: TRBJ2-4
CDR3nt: TGTGCCAGTAGGATAGGGGGCCTAAACAGTCAGTACTTC
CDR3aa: CASRIGGLNSQYF

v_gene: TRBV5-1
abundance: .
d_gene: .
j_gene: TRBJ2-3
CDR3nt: TGCGCCAGCAGCCAAAGCACAGATACGCAGTATTTT
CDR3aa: CASSQSTDTQYF

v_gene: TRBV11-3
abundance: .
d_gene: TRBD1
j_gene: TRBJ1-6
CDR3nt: TGTGCCAGCAGCGCGAGGACAGGGATGGCAGATTCACCCCTCCACTTT
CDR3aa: CASSARTGMADSPLHF

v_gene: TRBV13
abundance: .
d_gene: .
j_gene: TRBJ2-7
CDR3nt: TGTGCCAGCAGCTTACGACAGGGAGGCGACGAGCAGTACTTC
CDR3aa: CASSLRQGGDEQYF

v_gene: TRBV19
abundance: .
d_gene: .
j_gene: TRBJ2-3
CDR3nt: TGTGCCAGTAGGGGGGCTAGCGGCGAACGAAGGACGCAGTATTTT
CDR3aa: CASRGASGERRTQYF

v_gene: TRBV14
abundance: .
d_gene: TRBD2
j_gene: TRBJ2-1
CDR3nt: TGTGCCAGCAGCCAACTAGCGGGGGCTCCCCAAGAGCAGTTCTTC
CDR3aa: CASSQLAGAPQEQFF

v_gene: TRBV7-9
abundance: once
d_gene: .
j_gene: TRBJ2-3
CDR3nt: TGTGCCAGCAGCGGGGAGACAGATACGCAGTATTTT
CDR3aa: CASSGETDTQYF

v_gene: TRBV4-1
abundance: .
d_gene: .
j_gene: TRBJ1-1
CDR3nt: TGCGCCAGCAGCCACATGCGGGGAGAGGACACTGAAGCTTTCTTT
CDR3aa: CASSHMRGEDTEAFF

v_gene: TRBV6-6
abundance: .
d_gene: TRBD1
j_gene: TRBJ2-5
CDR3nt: TGTGCCAGCAGTTACTTGTCAGGGGGCATTGGAGAGACCCAGTACTTC
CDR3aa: CASSYLSGGIGETQYF

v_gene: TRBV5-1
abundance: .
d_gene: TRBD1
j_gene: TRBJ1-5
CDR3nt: TGCGCCAGCAGCTTGGAGGGACAGGGACACAATCAGCCCCAGCATTTT
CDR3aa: CASSLEGQGHNQPQHF

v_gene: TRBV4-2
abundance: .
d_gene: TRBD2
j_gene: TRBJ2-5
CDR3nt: TGTGCCAGCAGCCAATACCAACTAGCGGGGGGAGAAGAGACCCAGTACTTC
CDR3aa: CASSQYQLAGGEETQYF

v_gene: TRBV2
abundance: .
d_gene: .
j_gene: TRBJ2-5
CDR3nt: TGTGCCAGCAGTACAACTAAAACTGGGACCCAGTACTTC
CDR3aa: CASSTTKTGTQYF

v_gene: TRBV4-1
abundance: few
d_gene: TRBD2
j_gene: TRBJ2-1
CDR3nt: TGCGCCAGCAGCCAGGTTGATTTAGGGCTAGCGGGGGGCAATGAGCAGTTCTTC
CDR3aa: CASSQVDLGLAGGNEQFF

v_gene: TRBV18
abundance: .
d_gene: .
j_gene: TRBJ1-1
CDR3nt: TGTGCCAGCTCACCACGGGCGGAGGCCGCCGCTGAAGCTTTCTTT
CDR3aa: CASSPRAEAAAEAFF